The 25 T cell receptor beta chains below all came from one sample that was sequenced in a study of cytomegalovirus exposure and HLA in healthy donors. 60 Vbeta and 13 Jbeta primers were used in PCR. This table comes from immunoSEQ multiplex PCR, and its TCRdb copy is limited to in-frame clones, with some not included. The table shows 120,000 to 150,000 clones, with approximately 67% occurring only once. Sequencing was carried out using PBMCs. Receptors were obtained from an older woman in good health and CMV-seronegative.

CDR3 sequence: CASSYGTSGLANIQYF. CDR3 sequence (DNA): TGTGCCAGCAGCTATGGGACTAGCGGGCTCGCAAACATTCAGTACTTC. V gene TRBV28 combines with J gene TRBJ2-4, with TRBD2 matching 12 bases. Germline-derived CDR1 and CDR2 are MDHEN and SYDVKM. CDR3 length: 16 residues. J was trimmed by 6 bases and V by 6 bases; bases with no gene match: 9.

This rearrangement joins TRBV6-5 to TRBJ1-2; TRBD1 is a possible D gene (5 bases). V gave up 0 bases and J gave up 6 bases, with 8 bases separating them. Germline CDR1 MNHEY, CDR2 SVGAGI. The CDR3 length is 13 residues. The CDR3 nucleotides read TGTGCCAGCAGTTACTCGATCAGGGATGGCTACACCTTC. Translated: CASSYSIRDGYTF.

The V gene is TRBV7-9, the J gene TRBJ2-1; TRBD2 aligns across 11 bases. With V trimmed by 5 bases and J by 2 bases, 8 bases remained unmatched. This CDR3 has 17 residues. The germline V gene has CDR1 SEHNR and CDR2 FQNEAQ (reference sequence). The chain's CDR3 is CASSATGTSGTYNEQFF. As DNA, the CDR3 is TGTGCCAGCAGCGCCACAGGGACTAGCGGAACCTACAATGAGCAGTTCTTC.

As for this clone: Its ends do not fully match the called genes, so a read error is possible. The rearrangement links TRBV19 to TRBJ2-1, with 10 nucleotides matching TRBD2. Germline-derived CDR1 and CDR2 are LNHDA and SQIVND (reference sequence). CDR3 length: 15 residues. The CDR3 nucleotides are TGTGCCAGTAGTACCCTAGCGGGAGTTTACAATGGGCAGTTCTTC. This gives the protein CASSTLAGVYNGQFF.

This rearrangement joins TRBV7-6 to TRBJ2-2, with 7 bases fitting TRBD1. Germline CDR1 SGHVS, CDR2 FNYEAQ. The junction had 8 bases not matched to a gene; V was cut back by 6 bases and J by 7 bases. CDR3 length: 14 amino acids. The CDR3 here is CASSSTGANGELFF. CDR3 coding DNA: TGTGCCAGCAGTTCTACAGGGGCAAACGGGGAGCTGTTTTTT.

J is TRBJ1-6 and V is TRBV27; D not resolved. The CDR3 runs to 14 residues. Trimming left V 2 bases short and J 10 bases short, with 12 bases between. The germline CDR1 and CDR2 sequences are MNHEY and SMNVEV (reference sequence). This chain's CDR3 is CASSLQRGRSPLHF. CDR3 DNA sequence: TGTGCCAGCAGTTTACAGCGGGGTAGGTCACCCCTCCACTTT.

This clone is a singleton in its sample. The chain employs TRBV7-2 and TRBJ2-1, with D perhaps TRBD2 (5 bases). Trimming took 2 bases from V and 8 from J, leaving 25 bases between them. This CDR3 has 18 residues. Germline CDR1 reads SGHTA; CDR2 reads FQGNSA. The CDR3 protein is CASSLRIVREGLLDEQFF. The CDR3 DNA is TGTGCCAGCAGCTTAAGGATTGTGAGGGAAGGGCTCCTGGATGAGCAGTTCTTC. The full variable domain, rest sourced from reference TRBV7-2 and TRBJ2-1, is GAGVSQSPSNKVTEKGKDVELRCDPISGHTALYWYRQSLGQGLEFLIYFQGNSAPDKSGLPSDRFSAERTGGSVSTLTIQRTQQEDSAVYLCASSLRIVREGLLDEQFFGPGTRLTVL.

This clone was seen a handful of times. The chain recombines TRBV9 with TRBJ2-3, with TRBD2 matching over 8 bases. After removal of 2 bases from V and 4 bases from J, the junction contained 9 bases not matched to a gene. The CDR3 has 16 amino acids. The germline gives CDR1 SGDLS, CDR2 YYNGEE. The CDR3 sequence is CASSVRAGVGPDTQYF. For the CDR3, the DNA is TGTGCCAGCAGCGTCAGAGCGGGGGTAGGGCCAGATACGCAGTATTTT.

The gene calls are TRBV6-5 and TRBJ1-3, with a tentative D call TRBD1 (6 bases). V shed 6 bases and J shed 0 bases, with 12 bases lying between them. This CDR3 is 15 amino acids long. Germline lookup yields CDR1 MNHEY and CDR2 SVGAGI. The CDR3 loop reads CASSGQPSSGNTIYF. Written as DNA, the CDR3 is TGTGCCAGCAGCGGACAGCCTAGCTCTGGAAACACCATATATTTT.

This clone was detected a few times. This chain links TRBV29-1 with TRBJ2-5, with 7 bases that match TRBD1. CDR3 length: 14 residues. The germline V gene has CDR1 SQVTM and CDR2 ANQGSEA. Unmatched junction bases numbered 6, after V lost 0 bases and J lost 5 bases. This CDR3 reads CSVEDGRGLETQYF. Written as DNA, the CDR3 is TGCAGCGTTGAAGACGGTAGGGGGCTGGAGACCCAGTACTTC. Using reference TRBV29-1 and TRBJ2-5 for the parts outside the CDR3, the full variable domain is SAVISQKPSRDICQRGTSLTIQCQVDSQVTMMFWYRQQPGQSLTLIATANQGSEATYESGFVIDKFPISRPNLTFSTLTVSNMSPEDSSIYLCSVEDGRGLETQYFGPGTRLLVL.

J is TRBJ1-4 and V is TRBV5-3; 9 bases fit TRBD1. TRBV5-3 is an ORF; its function is uncertain. The CDR3 is 16 residues long. V gave up 4 bases and J gave up 3 bases; unmatched junction bases: 7. CDR3 sequence: CARSPPGQGSNEKLFF. CDR3 in DNA: TGTGCCAGAAGCCCACCGGGACAGGGATCTAATGAAAAACTGTTTTTT.

The chain links TRBV19 to TRBJ1-1; 8 bases match TRBD1. The CDR3 consists of 13 residues. Per germline, CDR1 LNHDA and CDR2 SQIVND (reference sequence). Trimming cost V 5 bases and J 5 bases; bases outside gene matches: 4. CDR3 residues: CASSPGGRTEAFF. The CDR3 DNA follows: TGTGCCAGTAGTCCAGGGGGCCGGACTGAAGCTTTCTTT. Complete variable domain (other parts from reference TRBV19 and TRBJ1-1): DGGITQSPKYLFRKEGQNVTLSCEQNLNHDAMYWYRQDPGQGLRLIYYSQIVNDFQKGDIAEGYSVSREKKESFPLTVTSAQKNPTAFYLCASSPGGRTEAFFGQGTRLTVV.

This clone was seen a handful of times. The V call is TRBV5-4, the J call TRBJ2-7, with 10 bases matching TRBD1. The germline V gene has CDR1 SGHNT and CDR2 YYREEE (reference sequence). The CDR3 has 16 residues. With V trimmed by 0 bases and J by 2 bases, 5 bases remained unmatched. The CDR3 is CASSLGIGQGAYEQYF. CDR3 nucleotide sequence: TGTGCCAGCAGCTTGGGCATCGGACAGGGGGCCTACGAGCAGTACTTC.

V usage is TRBV9 and J usage is TRBJ2-2; TRBD1 might be the D (6 bases). Germline V lookup: CDR1 SGDLS, CDR2 YYNGEE. This CDR3 is built from 15 residues. V lost 3 bases and J lost 1, with 10 bases in between. The CDR3 sequence: CASSGGQWNTGELFF. CDR3 in DNA: TGTGCCAGCAGCGGGGGGCAGTGGAACACCGGGGAGCTGTTTTTT.

The rearrangement links TRBV7-9 to TRBJ2-7; D is ambiguous. This CDR3 is built from 11 residues. Germline assignment: CDR1 SEHNR and CDR2 FQNEAQ (reference sequence). Deletions cut 2 bases from V and 5 bases from J, with 4 bases between. CDR3 DNA: TGTGCCAGCAGCTTATTCAACGAGCAGTACTTC. Translated, it gives CASSLFNEQYF.

This rearrangement joins TRBV6-6 to TRBJ2-5; TRBD2 aligns across 11 bases. The CDR3 runs 16 residues. The J segment lost 3 bases and the V segment lost 6 bases, leaving 9 bases of the junction unmatched. CDR1 and CDR2 (germline): MNHNY, SVGAGI (reference sequence). As DNA, the CDR3 is TGTGCCAGCAGCCCGCTACCGGGACTAGCGGAAGAGACCCAGTACTTC. It encodes CASSPLPGLAEETQYF.

The genes are TRBV18 and TRBJ2-7; D not resolved. This CDR3 contains 12 residues. With 3 bases removed from V and 1 base from J, the gap between germline ends came to 4 bases. Germline loops: CDR1 KGHSH, CDR2 LQKENI. Written as DNA, the CDR3 is TGTGCCAGCTCACCCCGTTCCTACGAGCAGTACTTC. This sequence encodes CASSPRSYEQYF.

This clone has only a few counts. The CDR3 loop reads CSVSQGQNQPQHF. The CDR3 DNA reads as TGCAGCGTCTCTCAGGGACAAAATCAGCCCCAGCATTTT. This rearrangement joins TRBV29-1 to TRBJ1-5; D is perhaps TRBD1 (6 bases). The germline V and J ends were trimmed by 6 bases and 4 bases, with 13 bases remaining between them. The CDR3 runs 13 residues. Germline V gene sequence: CDR1 SQVTM, CDR2 ANQGSEA.

This clone was found once. The chain joins TRBV5-4 to TRBJ2-2, with a weak D call TRBD1 (5 bases). V gave up 0 bases and J gave up 2 bases, with 8 bases separating them. The CDR3 has 15 residues. CDR1 is SGHNT and CDR2 is YYREEE in the germline V gene (reference sequence). The CDR3 region is CASSLGGQNTGELFF. The DNA for the CDR3 is TGTGCCAGCAGCTTGGGGGGCCAAAACACCGGGGAGCTGTTTTTT.

The genes are TRBV18 and TRBJ2-2, with 10 bases aligning to TRBD2. This CDR3 has 15 residues. Germline CDR1 reads KGHSH; CDR2 reads LQKENI. Trimming at V came to 5 bases and at J to 0 bases, leaving 0 bases not matched to a gene. The CDR3 DNA is TGTGCCAGCTCAAGCGGGAGGGCGAACACCGGGGAGCTGTTTTTT. It translates to CASSSGRANTGELFF. Looking up the rest from reference TRBV18 and TRBJ2-2 gives the full variable domain: NAGVMQNPRHLVRRRGQEARLRCSPMKGHSHVYWYRQLPEEGLKFMVYLQKENIIDESGMPKERFSAEFPKEGPSILRIQQVVRGDSAAYFCASSSGRANTGELFFGEGSRLTVL.

The chain couples TRBV7-2 to TRBJ1-1; D ambiguous. Germline V gene lookup returns CDR1 SGHTA and CDR2 FQGNSA. The CDR3 spans 14 residues. With 5 bases removed from V and 7 bases from J, the gap between germline ends came to 17 bases. CDR3 sequence reads: CASSVDSGTFEAFF. CDR3 nucleotides: TGTGCCAGCAGCGTAGATTCGGGAACTTTTGAAGCTTTCTTT.

By its share, this clone is medium-sized. The rearrangement links TRBV5-6 to TRBJ2-7, with 7 positions matching TRBD1. This CDR3 is built from 13 residues. Germline V gene sequence: CDR1 SGHDT, CDR2 YYEEEE. The J segment lost 7 bases and the V segment lost 1 base, leaving 5 bases of the junction unmatched. DNA for the CDR3: TGTGCCAGCAGCTTGTCCAGGGGGTTAGAGCAGTACTTC. Translating it yields CASSLSRGLEQYF. Full variable domain (remainder filled in from reference TRBV5-6 and TRBJ2-7): DAGVTQSPTHLIKTRGQQVTLRCSPKSGHDTVSWYQQALGQGPQFIFQYYEEEERQRGNFPDRFSGHQFPNYSSELNVNALLLGDSALYLCASSLSRGLEQYFGPGTRLTVT.

The chain has TRBV4-3 and TRBJ2-6; no reliable D call. Per germline, CDR1 LGHNA and CDR2 YSLEER. The CDR3 runs to 14 residues. Trimming took off 8 bases at V and 0 bases at J, with 8 bases between the two ends. The CDR3 DNA follows: TGCGCCAGCGGCCGTAGCTCTGGGGCCAACGTCCTGACTTTC. Translating it yields CASGRSSGANVLTF.

The chain couples TRBV2 to TRBJ2-3; 10 bases align to TRBD2. Germline loops: CDR1 SNHLY, CDR2 FYNNEI. CDR3 size: 17 residues. Trimming cost V 7 bases and J 6 bases; bases outside gene matches: 16. CDR3 amino acids: CASKFGSGRAEGDTQYF. CDR3 nucleotide sequence: TGTGCCAGCAAATTCGGCAGCGGGAGGGCCGAAGGTGATACGCAGTATTTT.

This clone was found a few times. This sequence joins TRBV5-1 and TRBJ1-2; 10 bases map to TRBD1. With V trimmed by 3 bases and J by 5 bases, 4 bases remained unmatched. CDR1 and CDR2 from the germline V gene are SGHRS and YFSETQ. The CDR3 spans 14 residues. This chain's CDR3 is CASSWGTGAYGYTF. The CDR3 coding sequence is TGCGCCAGCAGCTGGGGGACAGGGGCGTATGGCTACACCTTC.